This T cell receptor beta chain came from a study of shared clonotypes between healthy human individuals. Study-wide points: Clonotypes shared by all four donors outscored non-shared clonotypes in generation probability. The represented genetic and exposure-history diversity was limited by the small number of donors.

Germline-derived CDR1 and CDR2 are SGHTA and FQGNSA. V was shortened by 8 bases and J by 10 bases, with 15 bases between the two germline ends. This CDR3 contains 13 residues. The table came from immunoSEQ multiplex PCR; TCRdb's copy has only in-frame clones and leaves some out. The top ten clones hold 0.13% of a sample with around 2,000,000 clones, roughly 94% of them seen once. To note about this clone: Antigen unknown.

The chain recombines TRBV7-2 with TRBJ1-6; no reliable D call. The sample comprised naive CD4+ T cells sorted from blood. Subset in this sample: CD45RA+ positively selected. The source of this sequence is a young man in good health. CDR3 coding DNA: TGTGCCAGCGTGGAGGGCACGAGGTCACCCCTCCACTTT. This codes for CASVEGTRSPLHF.